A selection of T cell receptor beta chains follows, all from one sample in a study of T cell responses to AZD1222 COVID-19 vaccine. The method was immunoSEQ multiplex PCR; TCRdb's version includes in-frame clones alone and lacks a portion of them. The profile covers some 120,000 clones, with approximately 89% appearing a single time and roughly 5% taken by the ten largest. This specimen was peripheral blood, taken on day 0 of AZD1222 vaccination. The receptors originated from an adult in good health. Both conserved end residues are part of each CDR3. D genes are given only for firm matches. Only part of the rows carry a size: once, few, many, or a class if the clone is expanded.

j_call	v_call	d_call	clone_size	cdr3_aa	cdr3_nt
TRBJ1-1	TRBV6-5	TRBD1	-	CASRRQGAKNTEAFF	TGTGCCAGCAGAAGACAGGGGGCGAAGAACACTGAAGCTTTCTTT
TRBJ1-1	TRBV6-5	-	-	CASSQTRGTEAFF	TGTGCCAGCAGTCAGACTCGGGGCACTGAAGCTTTCTTT
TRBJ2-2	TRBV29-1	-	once	CSVEGSGTGELFF	TGCAGCGTTGAGGGGTCGGGCACCGGGGAGCTGTTTTTT
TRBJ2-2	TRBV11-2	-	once	CASIGAGANTGELFF	TGTGCCAGCATTGGGGCCGGGGCGAACACCGGGGAGCTGTTTTTT
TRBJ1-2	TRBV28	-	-	CASSSDGYYGYTF	TGTGCCAGCAGTTCGGACGGATACTATGGCTACACCTTC
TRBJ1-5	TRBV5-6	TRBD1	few	CASSARQGSINQPQHF	TGTGCCAGCAGCGCGCGACAGGGGAGCATTAACCAGCCCCAGCATTTT
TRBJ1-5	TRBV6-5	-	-	CASSPAESNQPQHF	TGTGCCAGCAGTCCCGCAGAAAGCAATCAGCCCCAGCATTTT
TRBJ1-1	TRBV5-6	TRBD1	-	CASSLATGEAFF	TGTGCCAGCAGCTTGGCGACAGGGGAAGCTTTCTTT
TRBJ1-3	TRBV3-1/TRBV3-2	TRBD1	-	CASSQGQGAYGNTIYF	TGTGCCAGCAGCCAGGGACAGGGGGCGTATGGAAACACCATATATTTT
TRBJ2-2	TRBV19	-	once	CASNGPNTGELFF	TGTGCCAGTAACGGGCCAAACACCGGGGAGCTGTTTTTT
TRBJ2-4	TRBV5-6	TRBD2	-	CASSYFSGVAFF	TGTGCCAGCAGCTACTTTAGCGGGGTCGCGTTCTTC
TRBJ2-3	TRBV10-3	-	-	CAISEEASTDTQYF	TGTGCCATCAGTGAGGAGGCTAGCACAGATACGCAGTATTTT
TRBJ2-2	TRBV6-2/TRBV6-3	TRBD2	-	CASSYVPSGVAGELFF	TGTGCCAGCAGTTACGTCCCTAGCGGGGTTGCTGGGGAGCTGTTTTTT
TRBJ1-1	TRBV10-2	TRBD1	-	CASSGQGRTEAFF	TGCGCCAGCAGCGGACAGGGTCGCACTGAAGCTTTCTTT
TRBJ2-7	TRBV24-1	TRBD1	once	CATRASGTATYEQYF	TGTGCCACCAGAGCCTCCGGGACAGCAACCTACGAGCAGTACTTC
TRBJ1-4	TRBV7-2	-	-	CASSLSSGIYEKLFF	TGTGCCAGCAGCTTAAGCTCGGGAATTTATGAAAAACTGTTTTTT